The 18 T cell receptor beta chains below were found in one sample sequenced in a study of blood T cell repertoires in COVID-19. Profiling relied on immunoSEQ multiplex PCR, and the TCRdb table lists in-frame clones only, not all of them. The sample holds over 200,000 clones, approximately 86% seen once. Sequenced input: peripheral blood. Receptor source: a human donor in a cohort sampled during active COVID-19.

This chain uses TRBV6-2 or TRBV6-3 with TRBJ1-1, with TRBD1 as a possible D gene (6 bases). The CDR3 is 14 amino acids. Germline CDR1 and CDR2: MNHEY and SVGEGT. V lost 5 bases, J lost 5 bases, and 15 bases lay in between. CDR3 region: CASSNTGWGTEAFF. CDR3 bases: TGTGCCAGCAGTAATACAGGGTGGGGGACTGAAGCTTTCTTT.

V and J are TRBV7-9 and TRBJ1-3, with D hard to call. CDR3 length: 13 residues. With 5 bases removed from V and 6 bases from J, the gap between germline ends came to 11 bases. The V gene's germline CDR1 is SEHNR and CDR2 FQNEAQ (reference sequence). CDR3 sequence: CASSRGKENTIYF. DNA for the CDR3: TGTGCCAGCAGCCGAGGGAAGGAAAACACCATATATTTT.

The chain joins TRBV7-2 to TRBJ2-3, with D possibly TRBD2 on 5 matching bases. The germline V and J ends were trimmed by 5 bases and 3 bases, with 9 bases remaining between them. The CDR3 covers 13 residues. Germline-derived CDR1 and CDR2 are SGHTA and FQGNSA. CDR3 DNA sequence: TGTGCCAGCAGCACCTCGGGGACAGATACGCAGTATTTT. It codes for CASSTSGTDTQYF.

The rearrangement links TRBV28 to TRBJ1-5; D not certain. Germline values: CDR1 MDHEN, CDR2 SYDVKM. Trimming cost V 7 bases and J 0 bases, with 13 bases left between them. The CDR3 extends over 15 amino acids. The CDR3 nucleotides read TGTGCCAGCAACCCGGGGAGCCATAGCAATCAGCCCCAGCATTTT. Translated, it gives CASNPGSHSNQPQHF.

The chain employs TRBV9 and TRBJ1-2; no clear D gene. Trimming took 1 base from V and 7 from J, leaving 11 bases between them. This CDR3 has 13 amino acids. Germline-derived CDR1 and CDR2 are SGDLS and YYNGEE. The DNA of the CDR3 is TGTGCCAGCAGCGTAAGAGGGCAAGGTGGCTACACCTTC. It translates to CASSVRGQGGYTF. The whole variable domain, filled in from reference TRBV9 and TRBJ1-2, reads DSGVTQTPKHLITATGQRVTLRCSPRSGDLSVYWYQQSLDQGLQFLIQYYNGEERAKGNILERFSAQQFPDLHSELNLSSLELGDSALYFCASSVRGQGGYTFGSGTRLTVV.

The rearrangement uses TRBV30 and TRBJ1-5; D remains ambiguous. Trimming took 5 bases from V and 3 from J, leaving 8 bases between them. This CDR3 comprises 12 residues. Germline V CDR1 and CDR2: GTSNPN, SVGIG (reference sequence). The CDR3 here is CAWDTDNQPQHF. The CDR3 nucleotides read TGTGCCTGGGACACCGACAATCAGCCCCAGCATTTT.

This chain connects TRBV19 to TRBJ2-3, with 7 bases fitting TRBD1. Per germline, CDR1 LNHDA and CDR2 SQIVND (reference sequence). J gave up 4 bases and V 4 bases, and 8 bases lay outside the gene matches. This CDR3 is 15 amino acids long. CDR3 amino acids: CASSTTFDRADTQYF. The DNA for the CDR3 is TGTGCCAGTAGTACAACTTTCGACAGGGCAGATACGCAGTATTTT.

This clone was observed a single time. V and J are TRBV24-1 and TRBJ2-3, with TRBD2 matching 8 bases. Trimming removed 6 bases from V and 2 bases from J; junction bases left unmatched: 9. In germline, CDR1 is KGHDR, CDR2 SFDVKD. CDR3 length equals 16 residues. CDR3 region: CATSYPSGGTTDTQYF. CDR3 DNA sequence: TGTGCCACCAGTTATCCCTCGGGAGGGACCACAGATACGCAGTATTTT.

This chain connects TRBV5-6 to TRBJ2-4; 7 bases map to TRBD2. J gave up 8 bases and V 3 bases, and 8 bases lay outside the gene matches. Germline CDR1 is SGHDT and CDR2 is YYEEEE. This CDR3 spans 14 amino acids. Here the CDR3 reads CASSSQRAGDIQYF. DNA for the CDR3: TGTGCCAGCAGCTCCCAACGGGCGGGGGACATTCAGTACTTC.

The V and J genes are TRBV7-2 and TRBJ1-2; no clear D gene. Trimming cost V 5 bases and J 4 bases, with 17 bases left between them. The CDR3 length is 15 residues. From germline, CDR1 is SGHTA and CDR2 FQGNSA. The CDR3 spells CASSLSSSTFYGYTF. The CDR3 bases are TGTGCCAGCAGCCTCTCGAGTTCCACGTTCTATGGCTACACCTTC.

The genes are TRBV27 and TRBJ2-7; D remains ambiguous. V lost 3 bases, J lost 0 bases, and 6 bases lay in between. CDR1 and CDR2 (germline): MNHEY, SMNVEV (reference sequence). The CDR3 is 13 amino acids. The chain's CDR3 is CASSLFYSYEQYF. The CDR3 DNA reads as TGTGCCAGCAGTTTGTTCTACTCCTACGAGCAGTACTTC.

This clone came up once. The CDR3 is CASGSSGGSGNTIYF. The DNA of the CDR3 is TGTGCCAGCGGATCCTCGGGGGGGAGTGGAAACACCATATATTTT. The chain has TRBV9 and TRBJ1-3; D possibly corresponds to TRBD1 (5 bases). CDR1 and CDR2 from the germline V gene are SGDLS and YYNGEE. Trimming stripped 7 bases from V and 3 bases from J, with 17 bases between. The CDR3 contains 15 residues.

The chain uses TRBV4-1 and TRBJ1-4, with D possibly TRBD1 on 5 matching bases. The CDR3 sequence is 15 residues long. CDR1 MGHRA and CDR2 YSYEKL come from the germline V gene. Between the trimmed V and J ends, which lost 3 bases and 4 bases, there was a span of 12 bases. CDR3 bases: TGCGCCAGCAGCCACGGCGCGGGGCGTAATGAAAAACTGTTTTTT. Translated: CASSHGAGRNEKLFF.

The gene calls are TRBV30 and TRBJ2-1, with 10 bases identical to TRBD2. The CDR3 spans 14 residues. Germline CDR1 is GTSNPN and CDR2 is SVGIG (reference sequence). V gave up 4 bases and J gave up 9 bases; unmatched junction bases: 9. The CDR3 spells CAWILAGTPSEQFF. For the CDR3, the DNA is TGTGCCTGGATACTAGCGGGGACCCCCAGTGAGCAGTTCTTC.

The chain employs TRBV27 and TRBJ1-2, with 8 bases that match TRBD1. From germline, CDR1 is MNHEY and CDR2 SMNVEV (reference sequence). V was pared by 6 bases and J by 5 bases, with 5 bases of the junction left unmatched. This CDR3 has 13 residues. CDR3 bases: TGTGCCAGCAGCCGGGGACAGGTTTATGGCTACACCTTC. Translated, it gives CASSRGQVYGYTF.

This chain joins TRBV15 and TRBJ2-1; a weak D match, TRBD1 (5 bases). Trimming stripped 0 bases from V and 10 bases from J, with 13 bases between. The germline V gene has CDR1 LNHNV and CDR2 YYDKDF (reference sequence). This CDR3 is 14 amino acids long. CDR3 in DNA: TGTGCCACCAGCAGAGATGGGGCAGCTCGAGAGCAGTTCTTC. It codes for CATSRDGAAREQFF.

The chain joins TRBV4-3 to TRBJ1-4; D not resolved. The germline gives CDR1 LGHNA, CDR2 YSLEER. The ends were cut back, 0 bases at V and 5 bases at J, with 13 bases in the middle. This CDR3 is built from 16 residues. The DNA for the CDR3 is TGCGCCAGCAGCCAAGAACCGACGGGTCAAAATGAAAAACTGTTTTTT. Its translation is CASSQEPTGQNEKLFF.

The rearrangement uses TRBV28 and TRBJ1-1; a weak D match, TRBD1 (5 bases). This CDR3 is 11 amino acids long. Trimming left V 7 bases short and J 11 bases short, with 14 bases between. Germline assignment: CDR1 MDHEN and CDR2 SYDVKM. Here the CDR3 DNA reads TGTGCCAGCACTCGGGGGTTTGGCGCTTTCTTT. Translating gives CASTRGFGAFF.